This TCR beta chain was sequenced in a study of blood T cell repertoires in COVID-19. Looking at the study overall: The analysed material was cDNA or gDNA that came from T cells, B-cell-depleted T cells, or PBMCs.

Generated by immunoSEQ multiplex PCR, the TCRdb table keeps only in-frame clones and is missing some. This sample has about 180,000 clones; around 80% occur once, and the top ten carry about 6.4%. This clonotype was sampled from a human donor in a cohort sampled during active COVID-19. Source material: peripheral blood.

CDR3 amino acids: CASMPAGAGELFF. The CDR3 nucleotides read TGTGCCAGTATGCCCGCGGGAGCCGGGGAGCTGTTTTTT. The rearrangement uses TRBV19 and TRBJ2-2, with 7 bases matching TRBD2. This CDR3 region has 13 residues. CDR1 is LNHDA, CDR2 SQIVND, per germline (reference sequence). The trim removed 7 bases at V and 6 bases at J, leaving 5 bases unmatched.